Following are 28 T cell receptor beta chains from one sample sequenced in a study of T-cell reconstitution after alpha-beta-depleted transplantation in children. For TCRbeta, the library was prepared with unique molecular identifiers. TCRdb analysed the PCR reads with MiXCR anew, one entry per CDR3 protein. Among roughly 400,000 distinct CDR3 sequences listed, 43% were seen once. Material: PBMCs, obtained before TCRalphabeta/CD19-depleted stem cell transplant. These receptors all stem from a girl aged 2-10 years with aplastic anemia, due to receive a stem cell transplant.

The V gene is TRBV7-2, the J gene TRBJ2-7, with a tentative D call TRBD2 (5 bases). Germline V gene lookup returns CDR1 SGHTA and CDR2 FQGNSA. The CDR3 has 12 residues. V lost 7 bases to trimming and J lost 4 bases, with 11 bases between them. The CDR3: CASTSGKYEQYF. In DNA form, the CDR3 reads TGTGCCAGCACCAGCGGTAAATACGAGCAGTACTTC.

There are many counts of this clonotype. The chain links TRBV7-3 to TRBJ2-1; 8 bases are shared with TRBD2. The CDR3 sequence is 18 residues long. Germline V gene data show CDR1 as SGHTA and CDR2 as FQGTGA. J lost 5 bases, V lost 4 bases, and 16 bases had no gene match. CDR3 sequence: CASSYLPGGSGKDNEQFF. Here the CDR3 DNA reads TGTGCCAGCAGCTACCTACCTGGGGGTAGCGGGAAAGACAATGAGCAGTTCTTC.

The chain joins TRBV20-1 to TRBJ1-1; TRBD1 might be the D (5 bases). V lost 6 bases and J lost 1, with 15 bases in between. The CDR3 consists of 14 residues. Germline values: CDR1 DFQATT, CDR2 SNEGSKA (reference sequence). The DNA for the CDR3 is TGCAGTGCAAAAAGGGGTCCGGGGAACACTGAAGCTTTCTTT. The encoded protein is CSAKRGPGNTEAFF.

The V call is TRBV7-3, the J call TRBJ2-1; 9 bases are shared with TRBD2. V dropped 8 bases and J dropped 4; count of bases not matched to a gene: 9. This CDR3 has 15 residues. Germline V gene sequence: CDR1 SGHTA, CDR2 FQGTGA. In nucleotides, the CDR3 is TGTGCCAGCCGTGAGAGCGGGGGGCCGTACAATGAGCAGTTCTTC. As protein: CASRESGGPYNEQFF.

In its sample, this clonotype was seen many times. This chain joins TRBV29-1 and TRBJ1-1; TRBD1 might be the D (5 bases). The CDR3 consists of 17 residues. The germline gives CDR1 SQVTM, CDR2 ANQGSEA. V was shortened by 7 bases and J by 0 bases, with 24 bases between the two germline ends. This chain's CDR3 is CSACNPGLVKMNTEAFF. The CDR3, as DNA: TGCAGCGCCTGTAACCCAGGGTTGGTGAAGATGAACACTGAAGCTTTCTTT. The full variable domain, completed using reference TRBV29-1 and TRBJ1-1, is SAVISQKPSRDICQRGTSLTIQCQVDSQVTMMFWYRQQPGQSLTLIATANQGSEATYESGFVIDKFPISRPNLTFSTLTVSNMSPEDSSIYLCSACNPGLVKMNTEAFFGQGTRLTVV.

This clonotype was seen more than once but under ten times. V is TRBV12-3 or TRBV12-4 and J is TRBJ1-2; D is unresolved. V was clipped by 5 bases and J by 4 bases, with 20 bases between them. This CDR3 spans 16 amino acids. CDR3 residues: CASSLEVRFGGYGYTF. CDR3 DNA sequence: TGTGCCAGCAGTCTAGAGGTACGATTTGGAGGCTATGGCTACACCTTC.

The chain carries TRBV6-5 and TRBJ2-2; the D gene could be TRBD1 or TRBD2 (7 bases each). The germline gives CDR1 MNHEY, CDR2 SVGAGI. This CDR3 has 15 amino acids. V gave up 8 bases and J gave up 6 bases, with 19 bases separating them. The CDR3 spells CASGSPGGASGELFF. The CDR3 DNA reads as TGTGCCAGCGGTTCACCAGGGGGGGCCTCCGGGGAGCTGTTTTTT.

V is TRBV7-9 and J is TRBJ1-2; the D is unclear. The ends were cut back, 0 bases at V and 11 bases at J, with 22 bases in the middle. The length of the CDR3 is 16 residues. Per the germline V gene, CDR1 is SEHNR and CDR2 is FQNEAQ (reference sequence). DNA for the CDR3: TGTGCCAGCAGCTTAGCGCAGTCAGCCAGCCTCTCGCGATACACCTTC. Amino acid sequence: CASSLAQSASLSRYTF.

This clonotype was detected a few times. V and J are TRBV28 and TRBJ2-5; possibly TRBD1 or TRBD2 for D (6 bases each). Trimming took off 5 bases at V and 4 bases at J, with 20 bases between the two ends. Germline V gene data show CDR1 as MDHEN and CDR2 as SYDVKM. This CDR3 spans 16 amino acids. The CDR3 spells CASSRGSDGRGETQYF. The CDR3 DNA follows: TGTGCCAGCAGTAGGGGGTCGGACGGGAGAGGAGAGACCCAGTACTTC.

This chain connects TRBV7-9 to TRBJ2-2; 9 nucleotides line up with TRBD2. Germline V lookup: CDR1 SEHNR, CDR2 FQNEAQ (reference sequence). The V gene end was trimmed by 2 bases and the J gene end by 4 bases; junction bases not matched to a gene: 8. The CDR3 consists of 17 residues. Written as DNA, the CDR3 is TGTGCCAGCAGCTTACGAGGACTAGCGTCGGGCACCGGGGAGCTGTTTTTT. Translated, it gives CASSLRGLASGTGELFF. The full variable domain, its missing parts supplied by reference TRBV7-9 and TRBJ2-2, is DTGVSQNPRHKITKRGQNVTFRCDPISEHNRLYWYRQTLGQGPEFLTYFQNEAQLEKSRLLSDRFSAERPKGSFSTLEIQRTEQGDSAMYLCASSLRGLASGTGELFFGEGSRLTVL.

The J gene is TRBJ1-1, the V gene TRBV3-1; TRBD1 aligns across 8 bases. This CDR3 region has 16 residues. From germline, CDR1 is LGHDT and CDR2 YNNKEL (reference sequence). Trimming cost V 1 base and J 0 bases; bases outside gene matches: 4. CDR3 amino acids: CASSQGTGNMNTEAFF. CDR3 nucleotides: TGTGCCAGCAGCCAAGGGACAGGGAACATGAACACTGAAGCTTTCTTT.

This sequence joins TRBV7-9 and TRBJ2-1, with 7 bases fitting TRBD2. CDR3 length: 15 amino acids. CDR1 and CDR2 from the germline V gene are SEHNR and FQNEAQ (reference sequence). The trim removed 2 bases at V and 5 bases at J, leaving 6 bases unmatched. For the CDR3, the DNA is TGTGCCAGCAGCTTACCCGGGACTATGAACAATGAGCAGTTCTTC. It is translated as CASSLPGTMNNEQFF.

This clonotype showed up just a few times. V usage is TRBV20-1 and J usage is TRBJ1-5, with 9 nucleotides matching TRBD1. Germline V CDR1 and CDR2: DFQATT, SNEGSKA (reference sequence). The CDR3 covers 12 residues. The CDR3 bases are TGCGGAATACAGGGGGCGCAACAGCCCCAGCATTTT. Translated, it gives CGIQGAQQPQHF.

This clonotype was seen a few times. J is TRBJ2-1 and V is TRBV21-1. TRBV21-1 is tagged as a pseudogene. There are 17 residues in the CDR3. CDR3 DNA: TGTGCCAGCAGCAAAGAGACTCCAGCGGGAGTCTGCAATGAGCAGTTCTTC. Translating gives CASSKETPAGVCNEQFF.

This clonotype appeared many times. The chain combines TRBV20-1 with TRBJ2-3, with 8 positions matching TRBD1. CDR1 and CDR2 (germline): DFQATT, SNEGSKA (reference sequence). Trimming took 2 bases from V and 4 from J; bases not matched to a gene: 2. The CDR3 covers 13 residues. CDR3: CSARQGASDTQYF. The CDR3 nucleotides are TGCAGTGCTAGACAGGGGGCCTCAGATACGCAGTATTTT.

Regarding this clonotype: An end of the junction differs from the germline gene, which may be a read error. The J gene is TRBJ2-7, the V gene TRBV6-1; 14 nucleotides line up with TRBD2. The germline gives CDR1 MNHNS, CDR2 SASEGT. The CDR3 contains 15 residues. Written as DNA, the CDR3 is TGTGCCAGCGGGGGACTAGCGGGGGCTTACGGGGAGCAGTCCTTC. It is translated as CASGGLAGAYGEQSF.

This clonotype has ten or more counts. The chain employs TRBV6-4 and TRBJ2-1; tentative D call: TRBD2 (5 bases). Trimming removed 0 bases at V and 0 bases at J, with 6 bases between. The CDR3 contains 15 residues. Germline V lookup: CDR1 MRHNA, CDR2 SNTAGT. CDR3 nucleotides: TGTGCCAGCAGTGACTCGGGGAGCTCCTACAATGAGCAGTTCTTC. Protein: CASSDSGSSYNEQFF.

The chain carries TRBV20-1 and TRBJ2-7; D is ambiguous. The V end lost 0 bases, the J end lost 2 bases, and 8 bases lay between the germline ends. This CDR3 has 13 amino acids. Germline V gene lookup returns CDR1 DFQATT and CDR2 SNEGSKA (reference sequence). CDR3 nucleotide sequence: TGCAGTGCTAGAGATCTGAAGGCCTACGAGCAGTACTTC. Residues: CSARDLKAYEQYF.

This clonotype came up many times. The chain carries TRBV3-1 and TRBJ2-2, with 13 bases lining up with TRBD2. This CDR3 comprises 19 residues. Germline CDR1 reads LGHDT; CDR2 reads YNNKEL (reference sequence). Germline trimming cut 4 bases from V and 5 bases from J; bases unmatched to any gene: 13. CDR3 bases: TGTGCCAGCAGCCTGACCCCTGGACTAGCGGGAGTGGTAACCGGGGAGCTGTTTTTT. The encoded protein is CASSLTPGLAGVVTGELFF.

The chain joins TRBV30 to TRBJ1-1; no clear D. Germline lookup yields CDR1 GTSNPN and CDR2 SVGIG (reference sequence). V dropped 6 bases and J dropped 2 bases, with 16 bases sitting between them. The CDR3 spans 14 residues. The CDR3 DNA is TGTGCCTGTAGGACCGGAAGGACTAACACTGAAGCTTTCTTT. It specifies CACRTGRTNTEAFF.

Concerning this clonotype itself: One end of the junction is discordant with germline, which a read error may explain. This chain joins TRBV28 and TRBJ2-6, with D perhaps matching TRBD2 (5 bases). The CDR3 loop spans 14 amino acids. The germline V gene encodes CDR1 MDHEN and CDR2 SYDVKM. The CDR3 DNA reads TGTGCCAGCAGCCGGATCCCGGTCGGAGGTGACTTCGCTTTC. It codes for CASSRIPVGGDFAF.

This clonotype came up a few times. The CDR3 sequence: CASSPGVGSGANVLTF. In DNA, the CDR3 is TGTGCCAGCAGTCCCGGGGTTGGGTCTGGGGCCAACGTCCTGACTTTC. V and J are TRBV6-1 and TRBJ2-6, with D possibly TRBD2 on 5 matching bases. The CDR3 loop spans 16 amino acids. The V end was cut by 5 bases, the J end by 1 base, with 12 bases between. Germline V gene sequence: CDR1 MNHNS, CDR2 SASEGT.

This clonotype was seen repeatedly, ten times or more. This chain connects TRBV28 to TRBJ2-7; no definite D call. V lost 8 bases and J 0 bases, leaving 14 bases between the germline ends. The CDR3 sequence is 14 residues long. Germline V CDR1 and CDR2: MDHEN, SYDVKM. The CDR3 DNA sequence: TGTGCCAGCGTCCTAGGAAGCCGCTCCTACGAGCAGTACTTC. Translation: CASVLGSRSYEQYF.

This clonotype was detected a few times. The CDR3: CASSPVTGNLNQPQHF. The DNA of the CDR3 is TGTGCCAGCAGTCCAGTGACAGGTAACCTCAATCAGCCCCAGCATTTT. The rearrangement links TRBV2 to TRBJ1-5, with a weak D call TRBD1 (6 bases). This CDR3 has 16 residues. Trimming shortened V by 5 bases and J by 3 bases, and 17 bases separated the two germline ends. The germline CDR1 and CDR2 sequences are SNHLY and FYNNEI.

This rearrangement joins TRBV20-1 to TRBJ1-5, with a tentative D call TRBD1 (5 bases). The germline V and J ends were trimmed by 6 bases and 4 bases, with 13 bases remaining between them. The CDR3 covers 13 residues. The V gene's germline CDR1 is DFQATT and CDR2 SNEGSKA (reference sequence). CDR3 amino acids: CSANYRKNQPQHF. CDR3 coding DNA: TGCAGTGCCAACTACAGGAAGAATCAGCCCCAGCATTTT.

This clonotype was detected many times. The V call is TRBV7-2, the J call TRBJ2-3; 9 positions agree with TRBD1. The trim removed 8 bases at V and 2 bases at J, leaving 8 bases unmatched. The CDR3 runs to 15 residues. Germline V gene lookup returns CDR1 SGHTA and CDR2 FQGNSA. The DNA for the CDR3 is TGTGCCAGCGGTCGGGACAGGGTTTCCACAGATACGCAGTATTTT. Amino acid sequence: CASGRDRVSTDTQYF.

This clonotype was seen a handful of times. V gene TRBV10-2 combines with J gene TRBJ2-1; 8 nucleotides align to TRBD2. Germline V gene sequence: CDR1 WSHSY, CDR2 SAAADI. This CDR3 has 18 residues. J was trimmed by 1 base and V by 6 bases; bases with no gene match: 14. The CDR3 coding sequence is TGCGCCAGCAGCGTACTAGCGGAGGGGACGAGGTCCTACAATGAGCAGTTCTTC. This translates into CASSVLAEGTRSYNEQFF.

This clonotype was detected only a few times. The chain carries TRBV10-3 and TRBJ2-4; 7 bases line up with TRBD2. The CDR3 sequence is 15 residues long. Trimming removed 3 bases from V and 0 bases from J; junction bases left unmatched: 2. Germline loops: CDR1 ENHRY, CDR2 SYGVKD. The chain's CDR3 is CAISEIAGAKNIQYF. In DNA form, the CDR3 reads TGTGCCATCAGTGAAATAGCGGGAGCCAAAAACATTCAGTACTTC.